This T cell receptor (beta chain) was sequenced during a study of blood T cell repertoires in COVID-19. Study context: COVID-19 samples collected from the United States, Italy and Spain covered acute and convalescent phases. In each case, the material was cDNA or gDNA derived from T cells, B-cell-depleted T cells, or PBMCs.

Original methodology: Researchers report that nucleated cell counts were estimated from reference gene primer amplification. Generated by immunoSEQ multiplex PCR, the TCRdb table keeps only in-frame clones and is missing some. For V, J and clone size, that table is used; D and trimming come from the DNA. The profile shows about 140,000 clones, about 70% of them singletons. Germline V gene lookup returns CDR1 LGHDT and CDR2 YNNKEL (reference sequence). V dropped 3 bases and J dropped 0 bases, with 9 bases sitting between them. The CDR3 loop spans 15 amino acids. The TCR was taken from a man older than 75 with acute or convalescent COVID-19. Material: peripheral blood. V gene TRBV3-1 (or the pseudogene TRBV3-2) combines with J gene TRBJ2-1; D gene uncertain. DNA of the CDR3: TGTGCCAGCAGCCAGCGAGAGAGCTCCTACAATGAGCAGTTCTTC. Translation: CASSQRESSYNEQFF.